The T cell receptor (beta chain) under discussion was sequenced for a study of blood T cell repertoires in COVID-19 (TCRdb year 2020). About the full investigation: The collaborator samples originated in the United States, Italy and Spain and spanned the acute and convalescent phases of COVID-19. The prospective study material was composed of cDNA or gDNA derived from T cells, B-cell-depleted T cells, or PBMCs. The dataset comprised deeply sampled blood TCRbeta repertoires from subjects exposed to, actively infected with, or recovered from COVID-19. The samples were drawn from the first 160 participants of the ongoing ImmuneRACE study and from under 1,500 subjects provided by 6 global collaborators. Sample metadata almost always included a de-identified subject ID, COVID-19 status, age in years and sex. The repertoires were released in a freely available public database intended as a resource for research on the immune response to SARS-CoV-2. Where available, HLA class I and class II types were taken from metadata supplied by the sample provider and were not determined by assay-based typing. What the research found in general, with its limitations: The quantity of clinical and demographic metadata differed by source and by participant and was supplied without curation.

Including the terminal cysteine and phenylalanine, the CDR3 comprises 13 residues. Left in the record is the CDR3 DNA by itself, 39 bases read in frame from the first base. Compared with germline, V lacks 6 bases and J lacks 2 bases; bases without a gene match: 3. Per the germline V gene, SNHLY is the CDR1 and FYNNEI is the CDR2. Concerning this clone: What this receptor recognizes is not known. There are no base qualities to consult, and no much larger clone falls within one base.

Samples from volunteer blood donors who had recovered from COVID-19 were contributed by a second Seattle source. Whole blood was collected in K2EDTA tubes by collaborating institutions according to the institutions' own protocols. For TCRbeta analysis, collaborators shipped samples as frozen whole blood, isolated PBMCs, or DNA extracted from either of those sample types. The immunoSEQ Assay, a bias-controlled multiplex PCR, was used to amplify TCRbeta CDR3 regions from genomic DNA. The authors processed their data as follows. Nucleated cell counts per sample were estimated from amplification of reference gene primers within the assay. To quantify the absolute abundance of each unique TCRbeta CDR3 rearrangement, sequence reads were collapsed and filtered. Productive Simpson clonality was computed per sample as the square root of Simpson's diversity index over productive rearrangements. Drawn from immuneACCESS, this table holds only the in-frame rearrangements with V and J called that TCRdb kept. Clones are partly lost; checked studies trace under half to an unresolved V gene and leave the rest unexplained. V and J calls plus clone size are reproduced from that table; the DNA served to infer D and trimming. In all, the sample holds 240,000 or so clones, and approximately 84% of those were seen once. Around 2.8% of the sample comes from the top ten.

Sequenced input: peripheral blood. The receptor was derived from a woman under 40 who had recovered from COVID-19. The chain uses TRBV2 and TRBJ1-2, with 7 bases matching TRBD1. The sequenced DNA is TGTGCCAGCAGACAGACAGGGAACTATGGCTACACCTTC. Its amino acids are CASRQTGNYGYTF.